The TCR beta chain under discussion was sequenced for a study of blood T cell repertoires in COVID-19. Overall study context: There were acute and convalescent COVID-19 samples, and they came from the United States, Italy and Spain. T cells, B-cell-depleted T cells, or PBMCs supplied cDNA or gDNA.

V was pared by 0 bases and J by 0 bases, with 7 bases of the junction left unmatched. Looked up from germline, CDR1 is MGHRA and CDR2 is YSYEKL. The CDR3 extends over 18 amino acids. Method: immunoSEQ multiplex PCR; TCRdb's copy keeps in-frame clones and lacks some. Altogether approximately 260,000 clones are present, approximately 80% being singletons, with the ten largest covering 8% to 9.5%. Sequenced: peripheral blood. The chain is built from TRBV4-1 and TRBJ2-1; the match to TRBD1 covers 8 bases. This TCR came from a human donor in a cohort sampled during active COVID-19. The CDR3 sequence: CASSQDGRGLPSYNEQFF. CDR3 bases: TGCGCCAGCAGCCAAGACGGCAGGGGGCTGCCCTCCTACAATGAGCAGTTCTTC.